The 30 T cell receptor beta chains listed next were all sequenced from one sample in a study of CD4+ T cells in melanoma. TCRdb keeps only in-frame clones here, not all; method: immunoSEQ multiplex PCR. The sample lists fewer than 150,000 clones; 80% to 95% were seen once. The receptor source for this set is a human donor with melanoma.

The chain links TRBV7-8 to TRBJ2-5; 9 bases match TRBD1. The CDR3 contains 14 residues. CDR1 is SGHVS, CDR2 FQNEAQ, per germline. With V trimmed by 3 bases and J by 3 bases, 2 bases remained unmatched. CDR3 bases: TGTGCCAGCAGCTTCGGACAGGGGAAAGAGACCCAGTACTTC. Encoded protein: CASSFGQGKETQYF.

The gene calls are TRBV29-1 and TRBJ1-2; no reliable D call. Trimming shortened V by 4 bases and J by 2 bases, and 5 bases separated the two germline ends. From germline, CDR1 is SQVTM and CDR2 ANQGSEA. CDR3 size: 11 residues. CDR3 DNA sequence: TGCAGCGTTGGAGAAAACTATGGCTACACCTTC. Protein: CSVGENYGYTF.

This chain connects TRBV5-1 to TRBJ1-2; D remains ambiguous. Germline values: CDR1 SGHRS, CDR2 YFSETQ. The ends were cut back, 3 bases at V and 7 bases at J, with 7 bases in the middle. This CDR3 is 11 amino acids long. DNA of the CDR3: TGCGCCAGCAGCTGGGGAGGTGGCTACACCTTC. This gives the protein CASSWGGGYTF.

The chain has TRBV2 and TRBJ2-5; 8 nucleotides agree with TRBD2. CDR1 and CDR2 (germline): SNHLY, FYNNEI. This CDR3 is 14 amino acids long. Germline trimming cut 7 bases from V and 1 base from J; bases unmatched to any gene: 5. CDR3 DNA: TGTGCCAGCAACGGGGGGGCCGCCCAAGAGACCCAGTACTTC. It yields the protein CASNGGAAQETQYF.

This clone was seen a handful of times. This chain joins TRBV7-6 and TRBJ2-1, with a tentative D call TRBD2 (7 bases). The CDR3 runs to 15 residues. V was pared by 5 bases and J by 4 bases, with 15 bases between. Germline CDR1 SGHVS, CDR2 FNYEAQ. The CDR3 nucleotides are TGTGCCAGCAGCGCGGGGGCCGGGGGGTACAATGAGCAGTTCTTC. Amino acids: CASSAGAGGYNEQFF.

The chain combines TRBV30 with TRBJ2-1; no clear D. Trimming left V 0 bases short and J 7 bases short, with 16 bases between. The CDR3 covers 15 residues. From germline, CDR1 is GTSNPN and CDR2 SVGIG (reference sequence). This chain's CDR3 is CAWSVSRVGLNEQFF. For the CDR3, the DNA is TGTGCCTGGAGTGTAAGTAGGGTCGGGTTGAATGAGCAGTTCTTC.

This chain uses TRBV4-1 with TRBJ2-1; D perhaps matches TRBD1 (8 bases). The germline gives CDR1 MGHRA, CDR2 YSYEKL. Trimming removed 0 bases at V and 6 bases at J, with 15 bases between. This CDR3 is 16 amino acids long. The CDR3 spells CASSQDTGGGRNEQFF. CDR3 bases: TGCGCCAGCAGCCAAGATACAGGGGGGGGCCGCAATGAGCAGTTCTTC.

The chain joins TRBV5-6 to TRBJ2-7; 7 bases are shared with TRBD1. The CDR3 has 16 residues. Germline V gene sequence: CDR1 SGHDT, CDR2 YYEEEE. Trimming at V came to 5 bases and at J to 5 bases, leaving 16 bases not matched to a gene. The CDR3 bases are TGTGCCAGCAGTGTTGGACCCCCGACAGGGCGGGACGAGCAGTACTTC. Its translation is CASSVGPPTGRDEQYF.

The chain carries TRBV11-3 and TRBJ2-1; 9 nucleotides line up with TRBD1. Germline assignment: CDR1 SGHNT and CDR2 YENEEA. The V gene end was trimmed by 4 bases and the J gene end by 2 bases; junction bases not matched to a gene: 3. This CDR3 is built from 15 residues. In nucleotides, the CDR3 is TGTGCCAGCAGCTGGGGACAGGGCCCCTACAATGAGCAGTTCTTC. Protein: CASSWGQGPYNEQFF.

The chain links TRBV5-1 to TRBJ1-4; D is possibly TRBD1 (6 bases). The germline V and J ends were trimmed by 4 bases and 8 bases, with 18 bases remaining between them. Germline CDR1 reads SGHRS; CDR2 reads YFSETQ. The CDR3 sequence is 15 residues long. The CDR3 loop is CASSINQGRGEKLFF. CDR3 coding DNA: TGCGCCAGCAGCATCAACCAGGGGAGGGGAGAAAAACTGTTTTTT.

The rearrangement links TRBV9 to TRBJ2-3; D perhaps matches TRBD2 (6 bases). Trimming left V 3 bases short and J 1 base short, with 12 bases between. The CDR3 sequence is 15 residues long. In germline, CDR1 is SGDLS, CDR2 YYNGEE. The CDR3 sequence: CASSESAGGTDTQYF. The DNA for the CDR3 is TGTGCCAGCAGCGAATCAGCGGGCGGCACAGATACGCAGTATTTT.

This chain connects TRBV6-5 to TRBJ2-2; no firm D call. The germline gives CDR1 MNHEY, CDR2 SVGAGI. V was pared by 2 bases and J by 7 bases, with 11 bases between. This CDR3 has 14 amino acids. In DNA, the CDR3 is TGTGCCAGCAGTTACGACGAACAACGCGGGGAGCTGTTTTTT. This translates into CASSYDEQRGELFF.

The chain uses TRBV7-9 and TRBJ2-7, with D tentatively TRBD2 (5 bases). CDR1 SEHNR and CDR2 FQNEAQ come from the germline V gene (reference sequence). Between the trimmed V and J ends, which lost 6 bases and 4 bases, there was a span of 16 bases. The CDR3 runs to 14 residues. The CDR3: CASSYTAGVYEQYF. The CDR3 coding sequence is TGTGCCAGCAGTTACACCGCGGGTGTATACGAGCAGTACTTC.

J is TRBJ1-2 and V is TRBV29-1, with D hard to call. The CDR3 has 12 residues. CDR1 SQVTM and CDR2 ANQGSEA come from the germline V gene. V shed 3 bases and J shed 5 bases, with 10 bases lying between them. CDR3 sequence: CSVESQEYGYTF. Here the CDR3 DNA reads TGCAGCGTTGAGAGTCAGGAGTATGGCTACACCTTC.

The gene calls are TRBV15 and TRBJ2-7, with 10 bases aligning to TRBD1. The CDR3 spans 13 residues. Germline trimming cut 3 bases from V and 5 bases from J; bases unmatched to any gene: 1. Per germline, CDR1 LNHNV and CDR2 YYDKDF (reference sequence). The CDR3 DNA reads TGTGCCACCAGCAGGGGGACAGGGGACGAGCAGTACTTC. Amino acids: CATSRGTGDEQYF.

The chain uses TRBV5-1 and TRBJ2-5; perhaps TRBD1 as D (6 bases). The CDR3 covers 14 residues. CDR1 is SGHRS and CDR2 is YFSETQ in the germline V gene. The germline V and J ends were trimmed by 4 bases and 4 bases, with 14 bases remaining between them. The CDR3 sequence: CASSLLTGGETQYF. The CDR3 nucleotides are TGCGCCAGCAGCCTCCTGACAGGAGGAGAGACCCAGTACTTC.

J is TRBJ1-1 and V is TRBV29-1; 8 bases align to TRBD1. Trimming cost V 7 bases and J 4 bases; bases outside gene matches: 2. Per the germline V gene, CDR1 is SQVTM and CDR2 is ANQGSEA. This CDR3 spans 11 amino acids. Written as DNA, the CDR3 is TGCAGCGGTGACAGGGGCACTGAAGCTTTCTTT. It specifies CSGDRGTEAFF.

V usage is TRBV5-1 and J usage is TRBJ2-5; 10 bases match TRBD2. CDR3 length equals 17 residues. CDR1 and CDR2 from the germline V gene are SGHRS and YFSETQ. Germline trimming cut 0 bases from V and 2 bases from J; bases unmatched to any gene: 7. DNA for the CDR3: TGCGCCAGCAGCTTGGGGCTAGCGGGGGCGAAACAAGAGACCCAGTACTTC. Protein: CASSLGLAGAKQETQYF.

The chain joins TRBV2 to TRBJ1-1; 9 bases fit TRBD1. The V segment lost 4 bases and the J segment 8 bases; nucleotides outside the gene matches: 5. Germline CDR1 is SNHLY and CDR2 is FYNNEI. This CDR3 spans 13 amino acids. The CDR3 DNA is TGTGCCAGCAGTGGGGGACAGGGTCGAGAAGCTTTCTTT. The encoded protein is CASSGGQGREAFF.

The chain has TRBV4-1 and TRBJ2-5; D ambiguous. V lost 0 bases and J lost 1, with 9 bases in between. The CDR3 runs to 15 residues. The germline V gene encodes CDR1 MGHRA and CDR2 YSYEKL. DNA of the CDR3: TGCGCCAGCAGCCAAGATCGGTCAGTCCAAGAGACCCAGTACTTC. Translating it yields CASSQDRSVQETQYF.

V is TRBV10-3 and J is TRBJ2-1; 10 bases are shared with TRBD2. This CDR3 spans 15 amino acids. Germline V gene data show CDR1 as ENHRY and CDR2 as SYGVKD. V dropped 6 bases and J dropped 5; count of bases not matched to a gene: 7. CDR3 sequence reads: CAIRGGTSDNNEQFF. CDR3 sequence (DNA): TGTGCCATCAGGGGGGGGACTAGCGATAACAATGAGCAGTTCTTC.

This clone was recorded once. Other DNA sequences of this sample code for an identical CDR3. The V and J genes are TRBV7-7 and TRBJ2-2, with a possible D match to TRBD1 (6 bases). Trimming left V 2 bases short and J 4 bases short, with 8 bases between. CDR1 SSHAT and CDR2 FNYEAQ come from the germline V gene (reference sequence). The CDR3 is 14 amino acids. Written as DNA, the CDR3 is TGTGCCAGCAGCTTAACAGGGTCCACCGGGGAGCTGTTTTTT. It encodes CASSLTGSTGELFF.

The gene calls are TRBV6-1 and TRBJ1-2, with D unresolved. The CDR3 is 13 amino acids. Germline-derived CDR1 and CDR2 are MNHNS and SASEGT. V was clipped by 6 bases and J by 7 bases, with 15 bases between them. The CDR3 sequence is CASRGYSVFGYTF. The CDR3 coding sequence is TGTGCCAGCAGAGGCTATTCGGTATTTGGCTACACCTTC.

This chain uses TRBV4-2 with TRBJ2-5, with 7 bases aligning to TRBD1. Germline CDR1 and CDR2: LGHNA and YNFKEQ. The CDR3 covers 17 residues. Germline trimming cut 3 bases from V and 1 base from J; bases unmatched to any gene: 11. CDR3 bases: TGTGCCAGCAGCCATGTATCCGGGACAGCCGTCCAAGAGACCCAGTACTTC. This codes for CASSHVSGTAVQETQYF.

The DNA for the CDR3 is TGCGCCAGCAGCACACAGGGGGGGGAATCACCCCTCCACTTT. Translated, it gives CASSTQGGESPLHF. The chain links TRBV5-1 to TRBJ1-6, with 8 bases identical to TRBD1. The CDR3 is made up of 14 amino acids. Germline V gene lookup returns CDR1 SGHRS and CDR2 YFSETQ. V was pared by 4 bases and J by 10 bases, with 7 bases of the junction left unmatched.

This sequence joins TRBV19 and TRBJ1-2; possibly TRBD1 for D (6 bases). This CDR3 contains 16 residues. CDR1 and CDR2 from the germline V gene are LNHDA and SQIVND (reference sequence). Deletions cut 5 bases from V and 0 bases from J, with 16 bases between. CDR3 nucleotides: TGTGCCAGTAGTCGGGGACATCAGGGAGCTAACTATGGCTACACCTTC. It codes for CASSRGHQGANYGYTF. Full variable domain (outside the CDR3, taken from reference TRBV19 and TRBJ1-2): DGGITQSPKYLFRKEGQNVTLSCEQNLNHDAMYWYRQDPGQGLRLIYYSQIVNDFQKGDIAEGYSVSREKKESFPLTVTSAQKNPTAFYLCASSRGHQGANYGYTFGSGTRLTVV.

The rearrangement links TRBV28 to TRBJ1-5; D is uncertain. V lost 8 bases and J lost 10, with 9 bases in between. This CDR3 spans 10 amino acids. Germline values: CDR1 MDHEN, CDR2 SYDVKM. This CDR3 is CASGMIPQHF. The CDR3 DNA follows: TGTGCCAGCGGCATGATTCCCCAGCATTTT.

This chain joins TRBV4-1 and TRBJ1-2; D is possibly TRBD1 (5 bases). V gave up 3 bases and J gave up 7 bases, with 12 bases separating them. This CDR3 region has 13 residues. The germline gives CDR1 MGHRA, CDR2 YSYEKL. The DNA for the CDR3 is TGCGCCAGCAGCCATCCAGGGCTTAGTGGCTACACCTTC. Encoded protein: CASSHPGLSGYTF.

This clone was seen repeatedly, ten times or more. The CDR3 DNA is TGTGCCAGCAGCTTGGGGGCCGAGTACGAGCAGTACTTC. Translating gives CASSLGAEYEQYF. The chain employs TRBV11-2 and TRBJ2-7, with D possibly TRBD1 on 6 matching bases. The germline V and J ends were trimmed by 3 bases and 4 bases, with 10 bases remaining between them. Germline values: CDR1 SGHAT, CDR2 FQNNGV. The CDR3 totals 13 residues.

The chain uses TRBV11-2 and TRBJ2-7; 9 nucleotides match TRBD1. The CDR3 is 14 amino acids. Germline trimming cut 1 base from V and 4 bases from J; bases unmatched to any gene: 2. Germline CDR1 SGHAT, CDR2 FQNNGV. In nucleotides, the CDR3 is TGTGCCAGCAGCTTAGTGGGGACAGGGTACGAGCAGTACTTC. Translated, it gives CASSLVGTGYEQYF.